This is a list of T cell receptor beta chains from one sample in a study of OX40 agonist ivuxolimab in advanced cancers. Sequencing used immunoSEQ multiplex PCR; TCRdb keeps in-frame clones, though not all of them. Here the sample spans 55,000 to 85,000 clones, around 90% being singletons. The sample here was CD4+ or CD8+ T cells sorted from blood, taken in a trial of the OX40 agonist ivuxolimab. The origin of the receptors is an adult with an advanced solid tumor such as melanoma, head and neck, liver or kidney cancer. Each CDR3 is given with its conserved first and last residue. The D gene is left open where the match is weak. For some rows the clone size is stated as once, few or many, or as a class when expanded; others skip it.

>NA|TRBJ2-1|TRBD2|TRBV19
CATSLGLAGGPSYNEQFF
TGTGCCACCAGCCTAGGACTAGCGGGAGGGCCCTCCTACAATGAGCAGTTCTTC
>NA|TRBJ2-7|NA|TRBV18
CASSLLGSSYEQYF
TGTGCCAGCTCACTATTAGGGTCCTCCTACGAGCAGTACTTC
>NA|TRBJ2-3|NA|TRBV5-5
CASSFGTRGTDTQYF
TGTGCCAGCAGCTTTGGGACAAGGGGCACAGATACGCAGTATTTT
>NA|TRBJ2-7|NA|TRBV27
CASSLSGVTSYEQYF
TGTGCCAGCAGTTTATCCGGGGTAACCAGCTACGAGCAGTACTTC
>NA|TRBJ2-7|TRBD1|TRBV27
CASSEPGTGKYEQYF
TGTGCCAGCTCTGAACCCGGGACAGGGAAGTACGAGCAGTACTTC
>NA|TRBJ1-1|NA|TRBV15
CATRYTANTEAFF
TGTGCCACCCGATACACAGCGAACACTGAAGCTTTCTTT
>NA|TRBJ2-7|NA|TRBV5-1
CASSEGTAAEQYF
TGCGCCAGCTCGGAAGGGACTGCGGCCGAGCAGTACTTC
>once|TRBJ2-2|TRBD1|TRBV5-1
CASSLKGQGNTGELFF
TGCGCCAGCAGCTTGAAGGGACAGGGGAACACCGGGGAGCTGTTTTTT
>NA|TRBJ2-7|TRBD1|TRBV5-4
CASSPQTGSSYEQYF
TGTGCCAGCAGCCCACAGACAGGGAGCTCCTACGAGCAGTACTTC
>NA|TRBJ1-5|NA|TRBV6-1
CASSEWGADRQPQHF
TGTGCCAGCAGTGAATGGGGGGCCGACAGGCAGCCCCAGCATTTT
>once|TRBJ1-1|NA|TRBV6-4
CASSASPGASFTEAFF
TGTGCCAGCAGTGCTAGCCCGGGGGCCTCGTTCACTGAAGCTTTCTTT
>NA|TRBJ2-7|TRBD2|TRBV5-4
CASSRTSGRALYEQYF
TGTGCCAGCAGCCGGACTAGCGGGAGGGCCCTATACGAGCAGTACTTC
>NA|TRBJ2-2|NA|TRBV14
CASRGQQYTGELFF
TGTGCCAGCAGAGGACAGCAATACACCGGGGAGCTGTTTTTT
>NA|TRBJ1-3|NA|TRBV9
CASNSVSGDTIYF
TGTGCCAGCAATAGTGTTTCAGGTGACACCATATATTTT
>NA|TRBJ2-4|NA|TRBV7-2
CASSLVGGSAKNIQYF
TGTGCCAGCAGCTTAGTCGGGGGTTCAGCCAAAAACATTCAGTACTTC
>NA|TRBJ2-1|TRBD2|TRBV7-2
CASSAGVAGGPENEQFF
TGTGCCAGCTCTGCGGGGGTAGCGGGAGGGCCAGAGAATGAGCAGTTCTTC
>NA|TRBJ2-1|TRBD2|TRBV4-2
CASSQVRLLAGGGGEQFF
TGTGCCAGCAGCCAAGTTCGTTTACTAGCGGGAGGAGGGGGTGAGCAGTTCTTC
>NA|TRBJ2-1|TRBD1|TRBV5-1
CASSSKTGGMYNEQFF
TGCGCCAGCAGCAGCAAGACAGGGGGTATGTACAATGAGCAGTTCTTC
>NA|TRBJ2-5|TRBD2|TRBV9
CASSVDLAGGIEETQYF
TGTGCCAGCAGCGTAGACCTAGCGGGAGGGATAGAAGAGACCCAGTACTTC
>NA|TRBJ2-1|NA|TRBV7-2
CASSYGLRNEQFF
TGTGCCAGCAGCTACGGGTTAAGAAATGAGCAGTTCTTC
>once|TRBJ2-5|TRBD2|TRBV28
CASSFSLGSGIQETQYF
TGTGCCAGCAGTTTTTCTTTGGGTAGCGGGATCCAAGAGACCCAGTACTTC